Following are 23 T cell receptor beta chains from one sample sequenced in a study of metastatic and nonmetastatic thyroid tumors (dated by TCRdb to 2019 to 2021). To prepare the library, PCR was applied. Data came from an Illumina HiSeq 4000. Clones were called with MiXCR by TCRdb after fastp trimmed the public reads at Q25, and only in-frame beta chains were retained. The table for this sample lists over 15,000 clones; about a quarter of them were counted only once. In total, the top ten clones hold 10% of the sample. Before undergoing thyroid surgery, none of the patients had been given any kind of treatment. Specimen: tumor tissue. The receptors derive from a female donor with papillary thyroid cancer or a benign thyroid nodule (not recorded which). Some clones in this sample may be carry-over from other donors' samples.

The rearrangement links TRBV11-2 to TRBJ2-2; D is undetermined. The CDR3 is 12 amino acids. V lost 6 bases and J lost 9, with 11 bases in between. Germline CDR1 is SGHAT and CDR2 is FQNNGV. The CDR3: CASRTPGRELFF. The CDR3 DNA reads TGTGCCAGCAGGACCCCTGGCAGGGAGCTGTTTTTT. Looking up the rest from reference TRBV11-2 and TRBJ2-2 gives the full variable domain: EAGVAQSPRYKIIEKRQSVAFWCNPISGHATLYWYQQILGQGPKLLIQFQNNGVVDDSQLPKDRFSAERLKGVDSTLKIQPAKLEDSAVYLCASRTPGRELFFGEGSRLTVL.

This clone showed up many times. The chain joins TRBV20-1 to TRBJ2-2; D not certain. The ends were cut back, 3 bases at V and 10 bases at J, with 15 bases in the middle. The CDR3 is made up of 13 amino acids. CDR1 and CDR2 (germline): DFQATT, SNEGSKA (reference sequence). The CDR3 coding sequence is TGCAGTGCTAGGGACCCTAAAAAAGAGGAGCTGTTTTTT. It translates to CSARDPKKEELFF.

This clone came up many times. The same CDR3 can be traced to other DNA sequences in this sample. The chain couples TRBV7-9 to TRBJ2-1, with no clear D. Germline CDR1 reads SEHNR; CDR2 reads FQNEAQ (reference sequence). The CDR3 length is 11 residues. V shed 8 bases and J shed 15 bases, with 17 bases lying between them. CDR3 sequence reads: CASALGLDRFF. The CDR3, as DNA: TGTGCCAGCGCATTAGGGTTGGATCGGTTCTTC.

This clone was picked up many times. The chain combines TRBV5-5 with TRBJ1-6; 8 bases match TRBD1. Trimming removed 1 base from V and 8 bases from J; junction bases left unmatched: 5. Germline values: CDR1 SGHKS, CDR2 YYEKEE (reference sequence). The CDR3 has 15 residues. This CDR3 is CASSLSGGHDSPLHF. CDR3 DNA sequence: TGTGCCAGCAGCTTGTCAGGGGGCCACGATTCACCCCTCCACTTT.

This clone was found a few times. The V call is TRBV25-1, the J call TRBJ2-2; D may match TRBD1 or TRBD2 (5 bases each). V gave up 3 bases and J gave up 3 bases, with 11 bases separating them. The CDR3 sequence is 15 residues long. Germline lookup yields CDR1 MGHDK and CDR2 SYGVNS. The CDR3 is CASSDRGSHTGELFF. CDR3 DNA: TGTGCCAGCAGTGATCGGGGCAGTCACACCGGGGAGCTGTTTTTT.

Details on this clone: One end of the junction is discordant with germline, which a read error may explain. The chain has TRBV2 and TRBJ1-5, with D maybe TRBD1 (6 bases). The CDR3 runs to 16 residues. Germline assignment: CDR1 SNHLY and CDR2 FYNNEI. The CDR3 is CARSELGRGRGQPQHF. CDR3 sequence (DNA): TGTGCCAGAAGTGAATTAGGCAGGGGTAGGGGTCAGCCCCAGCATTTT.

This clone came up many times. V is TRBV7-9 and J is TRBJ1-5; D is uncertain. Trimming stripped 1 base from V and 6 bases from J, with 4 bases between. This CDR3 region has 12 residues. The V gene's germline CDR1 is SEHNR and CDR2 FQNEAQ (reference sequence). CDR3 in DNA: TGTGCCAGCAGCTTAGGTACTCAGCCCCAGCATTTT. Its protein is CASSLGTQPQHF.

A few counts support this clone. One end of the junction varies from germline; a read error may be responsible. The chain carries TRBV6-1 and TRBJ2-7; TRBD1 or TRBD2 may be the D gene (5 bases each). This CDR3 has 15 residues. The germline V gene has CDR1 MNHNS and CDR2 SASEGT. The CDR3 reads CASSPRVGISYEQYF. DNA of the CDR3: TGTGCCAGCAGCCCCAGGGTCGGGATAAGCTACGAACAGTACTTC.

This clone was observed at least ten times. The rearrangement uses TRBV6-1 and TRBJ1-4; TRBD1 might be the D (6 bases). CDR3 length equals 15 residues. Germline V lookup: CDR1 MNHNS, CDR2 SASEGT. Trimming left V 11 bases short and J 5 bases short, with 21 bases between. The CDR3 spells CASGSGGLGNEKLFF. Here the CDR3 DNA reads TGTGCCTCCGGTTCGGGGGGGCTCGGGAATGAAAAACTGTTTTTT.

Judged by abundance, this clone is medium-sized. The rearrangement uses TRBV11-2 and TRBJ2-2; D gene ambiguous. V was cut by 3 bases and J by 6 bases, with 11 bases left in between. Germline CDR1 and CDR2: SGHAT and FQNNGV. The CDR3 loop spans 14 amino acids. The CDR3 is CASSFSTLPGELFF. Here the CDR3 DNA reads TGTGCCAGCAGCTTCTCGACGTTGCCCGGGGAGCTGTTTTTT.

This clone showed up just a few times. The chain employs TRBV28 and TRBJ2-7, with D possibly matching TRBD2 (5 bases). Trimming shortened V by 6 bases and J by 3 bases, and 18 bases separated the two germline ends. Germline V lookup: CDR1 MDHEN, CDR2 SYDVKM. The CDR3 loop spans 15 amino acids. Here the CDR3 DNA reads TGTGCCAGCAGCGGAACTAGTTTGGGCCACTACGAGCAGTACTTC. This gives the protein CASSGTSLGHYEQYF.

This clone is deemed medium-sized (0.01 to 0.1%). CDR3 residues: CASSEAGTGNEQFF. The DNA of the CDR3 is TGTGCCAGCAGTGAAGCCGGGACAGGGAATGAGCAGTTCTTC. J is TRBJ2-1 and V is TRBV6-1, with TRBD1 matching over 9 bases. CDR1 is MNHNS, CDR2 SASEGT, per germline. The V segment lost 0 bases and the J segment 7 bases; nucleotides outside the gene matches: 1. This CDR3 contains 14 residues.

The chain employs TRBV5-1 and TRBJ2-7; 7 bases agree with TRBD2. There are 17 residues in the CDR3. J lost 0 bases, V lost 2 bases, and 11 bases had no gene match. The germline CDR1 and CDR2 sequences are SGHRS and YFSETQ. CDR3 residues: CASSFNGPSGSSYEQYF. CDR3 coding DNA: TGCGCCAGCAGCTTTAATGGGCCTAGCGGCAGCTCCTACGAGCAGTACTTC.

This clone has a single count. The chain is built from TRBV3-1 and TRBJ2-3; D gene ambiguous. This CDR3 comprises 15 residues. V was trimmed by 4 bases and J by 1 base, leaving 12 bases between them. The germline gives CDR1 LGHDT, CDR2 YNNKEL (reference sequence). The CDR3 region is CASSPPGRGTDTQYF. The CDR3 nucleotides are TGTGCCAGCAGCCCCCCGGGCCGGGGCACAGATACGCAGTATTTT.

The sample holds many counts of this clone. This chain connects TRBV7-2 to TRBJ2-1; 7 nucleotides line up with TRBD2. This CDR3 is built from 16 residues. Per the germline V gene, CDR1 is SGHTA and CDR2 is FQGNSA. Unmatched junction bases numbered 8, after V lost 5 bases and J lost 1 base. The DNA of the CDR3 is TGTGCCAGCAGCCTCATGGTCGGGGGGTCCTACAATGAGCAGTTCTTC. Translating gives CASSLMVGGSYNEQFF.

The J gene is TRBJ2-7, the V gene TRBV27; 7 nucleotides match TRBD1. This CDR3 has 16 amino acids. V lost 4 bases and J lost 2; bases outside the gene matches: 11. The germline V gene encodes CDR1 MNHEY and CDR2 SMNVEV (reference sequence). The CDR3 nucleotides are TGTGCCAGCAGTTCGCCCCAGACAGGGAAGGCCTACGAGCAGTACTTC. Protein sequence: CASSSPQTGKAYEQYF.

This clone came up many times. V usage is TRBV7-2 and J usage is TRBJ2-7, with no clear D. The V end lost 1 base, the J end lost 3 bases, and 10 bases lay between the germline ends. The CDR3 runs 14 residues. CDR1 and CDR2 from the germline V gene are SGHTA and FQGNSA. The CDR3 DNA sequence: TGTGCCAGCAGCTTAGGCGGCCAATACTACGAGCAGTACTTC. Its protein is CASSLGGQYYEQYF.

The gene calls are TRBV4-3 and TRBJ2-7; perhaps TRBD1 as D (5 bases). Looked up from germline, CDR1 is LGHNA and CDR2 is YSLEER. CDR3 size: 15 residues. Deletions cut 0 bases from V and 3 bases from J, with 12 bases between. The CDR3 nucleotides are TGCGCCAGCAGCCAAGAGTACAGGCAAGGCTACGAGCAGTACTTC. This codes for CASSQEYRQGYEQYF.

Within the sample, this clone is medium-sized. In nucleotides, the CDR3 is TGTGCCAGCAGTTACTCTGGGACTAGCGGGAGGCCCTACGAGCAGTACTTC. Its translation is CASSYSGTSGRPYEQYF. V is TRBV6-5 and J is TRBJ2-7, with 15 bases matching TRBD2. CDR3 size: 17 residues. J lost 2 bases, V lost 0 bases, and 2 bases had no gene match. Germline V gives CDR1 MNHEY, CDR2 SVGAGI.

This sequence joins TRBV5-4 and TRBJ2-7; 8 bases are shared with TRBD1. CDR3 length: 18 residues. Germline V gives CDR1 SGHNT, CDR2 YYREEE (reference sequence). J gave up 0 bases and V 2 bases, and 13 bases lay outside the gene matches. In DNA, the CDR3 is TGTGCCAGCAGCTTCCGGGGGACAGGTGGTCCCCTCTCCTACGAGCAGTACTTC. It encodes CASSFRGTGGPLSYEQYF.

The chain couples TRBV10-3 to TRBJ2-2; D perhaps matches TRBD1 (5 bases). V lost 3 bases and J lost 6, with 8 bases in between. Germline CDR1 ENHRY, CDR2 SYGVKD. The length of the CDR3 is 13 residues. The DNA of the CDR3 is TGTGCCATCAGTGATCTAGGGGCCGGGGAGCTGTTTTTT. It encodes CAISDLGAGELFF.

The CDR3 region has the DNA TGTGCCAGCAGTCGACAGGAAACGAGCACGCGGATCTATGGCTACACCTTC. Translated, it gives CASSRQETSTRIYGYTF. The chain uses TRBV6-1 and TRBJ1-2; TRBD1 is a possible D gene (6 bases). Germline V gene data show CDR1 as MNHNS and CDR2 as SASEGT. Deletions cut 5 bases from V and 4 bases from J, with 23 bases between. CDR3 length equals 17 residues.

This clone was seen at least ten times. The chain couples TRBV5-4 to TRBJ2-7; D is unclear. Germline V lookup: CDR1 SGHNT, CDR2 YYREEE (reference sequence). V lost 3 bases and J lost 8, with 18 bases in between. This CDR3 is 14 amino acids long. CDR3 protein: CASSSALDLSKQYF. The CDR3 DNA reads TGTGCCAGCAGCTCGGCCCTAGACCTCTCTAAGCAGTACTTC.